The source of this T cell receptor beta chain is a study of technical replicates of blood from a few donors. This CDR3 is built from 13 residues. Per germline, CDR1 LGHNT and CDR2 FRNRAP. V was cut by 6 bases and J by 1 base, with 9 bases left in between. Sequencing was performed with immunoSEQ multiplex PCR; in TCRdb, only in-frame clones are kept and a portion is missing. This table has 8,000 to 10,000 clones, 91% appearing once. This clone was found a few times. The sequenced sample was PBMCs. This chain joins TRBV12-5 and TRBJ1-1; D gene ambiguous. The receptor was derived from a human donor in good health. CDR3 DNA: TGTGCTAGTGGGAACAGACCGAACACTGAAGCTTTCTTT. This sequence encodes CASGNRPNTEAFF.